This T cell receptor (beta chain) was captured by sequencing in a study of T cell changes during pregnancy in multiple sclerosis. Sequencing was performed with immunoSEQ multiplex PCR; in TCRdb, only in-frame clones are kept and a portion is missing. The sample holds tens of thousands of clones, less than 95% seen once. Source: peripheral blood, taken in the third trimester of pregnancy. The TCR sequence derives from a female donor with multiple sclerosis, enrolled in a pregnancy study.

CDR3 amino acids: CASSYSRDSGNTIYF. The CDR3 DNA reads as TGTGCCAGCAGTTACTCGAGAGACTCTGGAAACACCATATATTTT. The chain joins TRBV6-5 to TRBJ1-3; D is unclear. Trimming removed 0 bases from V and 0 bases from J, with 6 bases in between. CDR3 length: 15 residues. The germline V gene encodes CDR1 MNHEY and CDR2 SVGAGI.